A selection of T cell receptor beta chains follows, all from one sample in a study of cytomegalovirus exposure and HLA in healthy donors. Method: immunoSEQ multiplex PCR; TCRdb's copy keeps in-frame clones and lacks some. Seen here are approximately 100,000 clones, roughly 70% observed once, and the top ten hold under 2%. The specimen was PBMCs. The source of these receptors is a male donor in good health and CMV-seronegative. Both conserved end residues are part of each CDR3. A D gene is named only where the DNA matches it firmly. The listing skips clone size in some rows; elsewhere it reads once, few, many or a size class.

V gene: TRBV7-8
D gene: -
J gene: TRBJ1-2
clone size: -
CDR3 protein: CASSLAPDISF
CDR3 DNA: TGTGCCAGCAGCTTAGCCCCGGACATCTCCTTC

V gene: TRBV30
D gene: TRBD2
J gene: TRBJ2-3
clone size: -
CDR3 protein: CAWSKTSGLSTDTQYF
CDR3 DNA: TGTGCCTGGAGCAAGACTAGCGGACTTAGCACAGATACGCAGTATTTT

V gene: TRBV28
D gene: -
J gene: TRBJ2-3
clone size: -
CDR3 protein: CASRSQTDTQYF
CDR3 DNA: TGTGCCAGCAGGTCCCAAACAGATACGCAGTATTTT

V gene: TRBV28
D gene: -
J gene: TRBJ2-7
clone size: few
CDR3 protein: CASSPPPPGEQYF
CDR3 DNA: TGTGCCAGCAGTCCCCCACCCCCGGGCGAGCAGTACTTC

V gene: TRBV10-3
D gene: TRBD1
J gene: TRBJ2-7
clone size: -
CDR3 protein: CAISESRDRSSYEQYF
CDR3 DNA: TGTGCCATCAGTGAGTCTCGGGACAGATCTTCCTACGAGCAGTACTTC

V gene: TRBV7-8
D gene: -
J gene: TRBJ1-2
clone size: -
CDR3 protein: CASSLAQSYGYTF
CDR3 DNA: TGTGCCAGCAGCTTAGCCCAGTCCTATGGCTACACCTTC

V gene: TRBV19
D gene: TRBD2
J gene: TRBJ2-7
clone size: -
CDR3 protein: CASSIGEVAGAYEQYF
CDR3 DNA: TGTGCCAGTAGTATAGGAGAAGTAGCGGGAGCCTACGAGCAGTACTTC

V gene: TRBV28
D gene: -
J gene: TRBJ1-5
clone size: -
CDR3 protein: CASSYRQEPQHF
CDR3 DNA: TGTGCCAGCAGTTATCGACAGGAGCCCCAGCATTTT

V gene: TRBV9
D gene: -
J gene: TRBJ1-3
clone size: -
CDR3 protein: CASSVVSGAGSGNTIYF
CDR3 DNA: TGTGCCAGCAGCGTAGTGTCAGGGGCCGGCTCTGGAAACACCATATATTTT

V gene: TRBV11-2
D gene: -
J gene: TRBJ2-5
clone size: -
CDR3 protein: CASSQGGLETQYF
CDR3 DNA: TGTGCCAGCAGCCAGGGGGGTTTGGAGACCCAGTACTTC

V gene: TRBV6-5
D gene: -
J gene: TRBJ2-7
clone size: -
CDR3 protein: CASSYPTGPYEQYF
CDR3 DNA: TGTGCCAGCAGTTACCCCACAGGACCCTACGAGCAGTACTTC

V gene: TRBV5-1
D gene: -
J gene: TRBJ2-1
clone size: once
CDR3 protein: CASSLVTRNNEQFF
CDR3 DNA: TGCGCCAGCAGCTTGGTTACGAGGAACAATGAGCAGTTCTTC

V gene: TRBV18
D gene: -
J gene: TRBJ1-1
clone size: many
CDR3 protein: CASSPGHVTEAFF
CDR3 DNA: TGTGCCAGCTCACCAGGACACGTCACTGAAGCTTTCTTT

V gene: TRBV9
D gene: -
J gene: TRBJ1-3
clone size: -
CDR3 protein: CASSVRGSGNTIYF
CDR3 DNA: TGTGCCAGCAGCGTGCGGGGCTCCGGAAACACCATATATTTT

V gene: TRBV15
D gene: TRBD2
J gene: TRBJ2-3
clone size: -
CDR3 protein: CATSRDRGLAGVVGVTDTQYF
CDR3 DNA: TGTGCCACCAGCAGAGATCGGGGACTAGCGGGAGTAGTGGGAGTGACAGATACGCAGTATTTT

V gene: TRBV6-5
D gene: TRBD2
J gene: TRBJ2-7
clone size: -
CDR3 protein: CASTEGSGSIYEQYF
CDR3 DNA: TGTGCCAGCACCGAAGGTAGCGGGAGTATTTACGAGCAGTACTTC

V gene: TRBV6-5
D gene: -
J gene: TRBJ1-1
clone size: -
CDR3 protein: CASRDRNTEAFF
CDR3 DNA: TGTGCCAGCAGGGACAGGAACACTGAAGCTTTCTTT

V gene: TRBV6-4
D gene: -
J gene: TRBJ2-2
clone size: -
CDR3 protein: CASSDSQAGELFF
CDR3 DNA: TGTGCCAGCAGTGACTCACAGGCCGGGGAGCTGTTTTTT

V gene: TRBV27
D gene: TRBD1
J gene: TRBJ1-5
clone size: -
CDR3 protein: CASSLSTGGNQPQHF
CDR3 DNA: TGTGCCAGCAGTTTATCGACAGGGGGGAATCAGCCCCAGCATTTT

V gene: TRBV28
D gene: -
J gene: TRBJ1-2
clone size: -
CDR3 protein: CASSLTANYGYTF
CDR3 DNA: TGTGCCAGCAGTTTAACAGCTAACTATGGCTACACCTTC

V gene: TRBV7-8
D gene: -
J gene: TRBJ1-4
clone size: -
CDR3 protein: CASSLRNGGFSNEKLFF
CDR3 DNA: TGTGCCAGCAGCTTACGTAACGGGGGATTCTCTAATGAAAAACTGTTTTTT

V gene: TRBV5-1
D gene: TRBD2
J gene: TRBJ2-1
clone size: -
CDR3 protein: CASSPSGAGISYNEQFF
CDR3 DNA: TGCGCCAGCAGCCCGTCGGGAGCGGGGATCTCCTACAATGAGCAGTTCTTC

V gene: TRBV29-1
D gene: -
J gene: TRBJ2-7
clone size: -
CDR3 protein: CSVRQGPYEQYF
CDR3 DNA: TGCAGCGTACGGCAGGGGCCCTACGAGCAGTACTTC

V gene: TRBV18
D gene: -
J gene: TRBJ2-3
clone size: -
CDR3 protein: CASSPSQYF
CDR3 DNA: TGTGCCAGCTCACCCTCGCAGTATTTT

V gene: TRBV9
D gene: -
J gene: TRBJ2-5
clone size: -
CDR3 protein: CASSPYPGEETQYF
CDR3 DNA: TGTGCCAGCAGCCCCTATCCGGGAGAAGAGACCCAGTACTTC

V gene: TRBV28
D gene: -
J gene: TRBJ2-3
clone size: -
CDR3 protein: CASSLRGSWTDTQYF
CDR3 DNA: TGTGCCAGCAGTTTAAGAGGGTCTTGGACAGATACGCAGTATTTT

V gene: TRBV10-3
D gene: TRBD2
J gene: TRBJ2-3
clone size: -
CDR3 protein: CAIRLAGSSTDTQYF
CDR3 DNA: TGTGCCATCAGGTTAGCGGGGTCTTCCACAGATACGCAGTATTTT

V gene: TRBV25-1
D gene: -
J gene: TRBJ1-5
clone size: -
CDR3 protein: CASSEPDSNQPQHF
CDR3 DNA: TGTGCCAGCAGTGAGCCAGATAGCAATCAGCCCCAGCATTTT

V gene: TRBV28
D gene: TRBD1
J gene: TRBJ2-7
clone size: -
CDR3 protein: CASSLLQGAGPEQYF
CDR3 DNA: TGTGCCAGCAGTTTATTGCAGGGGGCAGGCCCCGAGCAGTACTTC

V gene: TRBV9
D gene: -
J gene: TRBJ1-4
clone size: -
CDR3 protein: CASSVGDGRYEKLFF
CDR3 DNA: TGTGCCAGCAGCGTAGGCGACGGCAGGTATGAAAAACTGTTTTTT

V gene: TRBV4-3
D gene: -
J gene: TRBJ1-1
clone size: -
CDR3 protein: CASSPGGVGNTEAFF
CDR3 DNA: TGCGCCAGCAGCCCCGGAGGGGTGGGGAACACTGAAGCTTTCTTT

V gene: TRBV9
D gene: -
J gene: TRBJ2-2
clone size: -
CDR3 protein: CASSGTYETPANTGELFF
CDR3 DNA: TGTGCCAGCAGCGGGACATATGAAACCCCCGCGAACACCGGGGAGCTGTTTTTT

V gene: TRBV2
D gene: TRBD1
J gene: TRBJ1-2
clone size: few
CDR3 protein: CASRDRGPYGYTF
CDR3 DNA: TGTGCCAGCAGAGACAGGGGGCCCTATGGCTACACCTTC

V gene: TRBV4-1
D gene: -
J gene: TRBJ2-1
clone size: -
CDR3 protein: CASSHVNNEQFF
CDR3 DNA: TGCGCCAGCAGCCATGTAAACAATGAGCAGTTCTTC

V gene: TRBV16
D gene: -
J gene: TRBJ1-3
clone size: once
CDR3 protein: CASSQSAGGAIYF
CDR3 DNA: TGTGCCAGCAGCCAATCGGCCGGGGGGGCCATATATTTT

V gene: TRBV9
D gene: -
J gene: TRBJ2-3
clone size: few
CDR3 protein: CASSVVGRDTQYF
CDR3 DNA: TGTGCCAGCAGCGTAGTTGGGCGAGATACGCAGTATTTT

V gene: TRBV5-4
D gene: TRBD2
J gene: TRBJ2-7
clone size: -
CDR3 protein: CASSLGLAGLDEQYF
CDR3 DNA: TGTGCCAGCAGCTTGGGGCTAGCGGGCCTGGACGAGCAGTACTTC

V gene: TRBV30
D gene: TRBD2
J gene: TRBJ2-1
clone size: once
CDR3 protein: CAWSQLRLAGGKYNEQFF
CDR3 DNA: TGTGCCTGGAGCCAGTTGAGGCTAGCGGGAGGGAAATACAATGAGCAGTTCTTC

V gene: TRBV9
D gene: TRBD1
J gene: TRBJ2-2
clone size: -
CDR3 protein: CASSAVPTGGAGELFF
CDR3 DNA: TGTGCCAGCAGCGCGGTCCCAACAGGGGGTGCCGGGGAGCTGTTTTTT

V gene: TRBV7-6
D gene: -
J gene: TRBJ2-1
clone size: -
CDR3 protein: CASSLTSGQRYNEQFF
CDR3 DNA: TGTGCCAGCAGCTTAACGTCTGGACAAAGATACAATGAGCAGTTCTTC

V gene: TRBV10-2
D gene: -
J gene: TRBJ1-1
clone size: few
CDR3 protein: CASSESYSFMNTEAFF
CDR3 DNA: TGCGCCAGCAGTGAGTCGTACAGTTTCATGAACACTGAAGCTTTCTTT

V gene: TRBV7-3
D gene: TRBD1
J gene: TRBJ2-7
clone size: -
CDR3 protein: CASSSTGEDEQYF
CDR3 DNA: TGTGCCAGCAGTTCGACAGGGGAGGACGAGCAGTACTTC

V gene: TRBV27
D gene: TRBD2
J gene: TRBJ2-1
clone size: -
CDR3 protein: CASSFLAGSNEQFF
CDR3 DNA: TGTGCCAGCAGTTTTCTAGCGGGGAGTAATGAGCAGTTCTTC

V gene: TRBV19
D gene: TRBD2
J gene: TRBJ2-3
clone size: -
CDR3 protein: CASSIVSGRWNTDTQYF
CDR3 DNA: TGTGCCAGTAGTATAGTAAGCGGGAGGTGGAACACAGATACGCAGTATTTT

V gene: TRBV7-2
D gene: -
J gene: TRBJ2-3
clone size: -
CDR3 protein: CASSPSADTQYF
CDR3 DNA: TGTGCCAGCAGCCCCTCGGCAGATACGCAGTATTTT